The 19 T cell receptor beta chains given below trace back to one sample, sequenced in a study of cytomegalovirus exposure and HLA in healthy donors. 60 Vbeta and 13 Jbeta primers were used in PCR. The repertoire was sequenced with immunoSEQ multiplex PCR; TCRdb's copy has only in-frame clones and lacks some. The sample yields 100,000 or so clones, 60% to 75% seen once. Sequences were obtained from PBMCs. The receptors were sampled from a man aged 45-60 years in good health and CMV-seronegative.

This clone was picked up one time. This chain uses TRBV15 with TRBJ1-2, with 9 bases lining up with TRBD1. The CDR3 extends over 18 amino acids. V was clipped by 1 base and J by 6 bases; unmatched bases: 15. Germline CDR1 and CDR2: LNHNV and YYDKDF (reference sequence). In DNA, the CDR3 is TGTGCCACCAGCAGAGGTGGAAGGACAGGGGCTATGTTTGATGGCTACACCTTC. This encodes CATSRGGRTGAMFDGYTF.

In this sample, this clone turned up a few times. The V and J genes are TRBV6-5 and TRBJ2-1, with D perhaps matching TRBD2 (5 bases). V shed 4 bases and J shed 9 bases, with 19 bases lying between them. Germline CDR1 reads MNHEY; CDR2 reads SVGAGI. The CDR3 sequence is 15 residues long. The CDR3 loop reads CASSSVRTHNSEQFF. The CDR3 DNA reads as TGTGCCAGCAGTTCGGTCAGGACTCACAATAGTGAGCAGTTCTTC.

The chain carries TRBV19 and TRBJ1-5; TRBD1 agrees at 8 bases. Germline trimming cut 3 bases from V and 6 bases from J; bases unmatched to any gene: 4. From germline, CDR1 is LNHDA and CDR2 SQIVND (reference sequence). The CDR3 extends over 14 amino acids. In DNA form, the CDR3 reads TGTGCCAGTAGTATGACAGGGGAGGGTCAGCCCCAGCATTTT. Translated: CASSMTGEGQPQHF.

V usage is TRBV28 and J usage is TRBJ1-5, with a tentative D call TRBD1 (6 bases). The CDR3 is 15 amino acids. CDR1 and CDR2 (germline): MDHEN, SYDVKM. Trimming stripped 10 bases from V and 3 bases from J, with 19 bases between. In DNA form, the CDR3 reads TGTGCCACCCTCCCCCAGGACAGACCCAATCAGCCCCAGCATTTT. Amino acid sequence: CATLPQDRPNQPQHF.

This clone occurred a few times. The rearrangement links TRBV2 to TRBJ1-6; TRBD1 agrees at 9 bases. Per the germline V gene, CDR1 is SNHLY and CDR2 is FYNNEI. This CDR3 comprises 15 residues. After removal of 5 bases from V and 7 bases from J, the junction contained 6 bases not matched to a gene. For the CDR3, the DNA is TGTGCCAGCAGTCTTGAGACAGGGGGAAATTCACCCCTCCACTTT. Amino acid sequence: CASSLETGGNSPLHF.

The sample holds a few counts of this clone. The rearrangement links TRBV7-8 to TRBJ1-5, with 7 bases fitting TRBD1. This CDR3 has 16 residues. CDR1 SGHVS and CDR2 FQNEAQ come from the germline V gene. The V and J ends lost 5 bases and 7 bases, in that order; junction bases with no gene match: 14. CDR3 bases: TGTGCCAGCAGCCCGCCGGGGCAGGGGGTGGGACAGCCCCAGCATTTT. It specifies CASSPPGQGVGQPQHF.

The J gene is TRBJ2-7, the V gene TRBV18; D is undetermined. The germline V gene encodes CDR1 KGHSH and CDR2 LQKENI. The CDR3 spans 13 residues. V lost 2 bases to trimming and J lost 6 bases, with 11 bases between them. DNA for the CDR3: TGTGCCAGCTCACCAACCCTAGTCGGCGAGCAGTACTTC. This sequence encodes CASSPTLVGEQYF.

The chain links TRBV29-1 to TRBJ2-3; perhaps TRBD1 as D (6 bases). CDR3 size: 13 residues. Trimming shortened V by 6 bases and J by 4 bases, and 14 bases separated the two germline ends. Germline V gene lookup returns CDR1 SQVTM and CDR2 ANQGSEA. CDR3 protein: CSVQGLAADTQYF. The CDR3 DNA follows: TGCAGCGTCCAGGGGCTAGCCGCAGATACGCAGTATTTT.

The chain joins TRBV6-5 to TRBJ1-1, with 10 bases identical to TRBD1. The germline gives CDR1 MNHEY, CDR2 SVGAGI. V gave up 4 bases and J gave up 1 base; unmatched junction bases: 6. The CDR3 sequence is 16 residues long. CDR3 amino acids: CASSSFRDRGNTEAFF. The CDR3 DNA reads as TGTGCCAGCAGTTCCTTCCGGGACAGGGGGAACACTGAAGCTTTCTTT.

The chain carries TRBV28 and TRBJ2-2, with 7 positions matching TRBD2. The CDR3 loop spans 14 amino acids. V was clipped by 11 bases and J by 4 bases; unmatched bases: 10. From germline, CDR1 is MDHEN and CDR2 SYDVKM. The CDR3 is CAAWEERGTGELFF. The CDR3 DNA follows: TGTGCCGCCTGGGAGGAGCGGGGCACCGGGGAGCTGTTTTTT.

This clone was seen a few times. The chain joins TRBV11-2 to TRBJ2-1; D unresolved. The CDR3 spans 14 residues. Trimming pared 1 base from V and 8 bases from J, leaving 12 bases between. The germline V gene encodes CDR1 SGHAT and CDR2 FQNNGV. CDR3 nucleotide sequence: TGTGCCAGCAGCTTAGGCTTTAGTTTCGATGAGCAGTTCTTC. Its protein is CASSLGFSFDEQFF.

This chain connects TRBV7-2 to TRBJ2-1; 7 bases align to TRBD1. Germline V gene lookup returns CDR1 SGHTA and CDR2 FQGNSA. This CDR3 comprises 13 residues. With V trimmed by 7 bases and J by 8 bases, 8 bases remained unmatched. The CDR3 protein is CASTRDRSDEQFF. The DNA for the CDR3 is TGTGCCAGCACCCGGGACAGATCGGATGAGCAGTTCTTC.

For this clone: Other nucleotide sequences from this sample produce the same CDR3. The V call is TRBV27, the J call TRBJ1-1; D perhaps matches TRBD1 (5 bases). Per the germline V gene, CDR1 is MNHEY and CDR2 is SMNVEV (reference sequence). CDR3 size: 14 residues. Trimming took 6 bases from V and 2 from J, leaving 13 bases between them. CDR3 in amino acids: CASRTSTGNTEAFF. CDR3 nucleotide sequence: TGTGCCAGCAGAACATCTACAGGAAACACTGAAGCTTTCTTT.

The rearrangement joins TRBV11-2 to TRBJ2-7, with D perhaps matching TRBD1 (6 bases). This CDR3 contains 15 residues. Trimming pared 5 bases from V and 1 base from J, leaving 15 bases between. CDR1 is SGHAT and CDR2 is FQNNGV in the germline V gene. CDR3 region: CASSRSDRRSYEQYF. CDR3 bases: TGTGCCAGCAGCCGAAGCGACAGGAGATCCTACGAGCAGTACTTC.

The chain couples TRBV6-1 to TRBJ1-2; D call uncertain. CDR3 size: 10 residues. Looked up from germline, CDR1 is MNHNS and CDR2 is SASEGT. Trimming removed 7 bases from V and 6 bases from J, with 6 bases in between. The CDR3 coding sequence is TGTGCCAGCAAGAGGGATGGCTACACCTTC. This gives the protein CASKRDGYTF.

This clone appeared a few times. Compared with germline, one end of the junction differs, possibly owing to a read error. V gene TRBV7-9 combines with J gene TRBJ2-1, with 7 bases that match TRBD1. Germline V CDR1 and CDR2: SEHNR, FQNEAQ (reference sequence). This CDR3 has 11 amino acids. CDR3 coding DNA: TGTGCCAGCAGCCGACAGGGAGCAGAGATCTTC. Amino acid sequence: CASSRQGAEIF. The full variable domain, with the rest looked up from reference TRBV7-9 and TRBJ2-1, is DTGVSQNPRHKITKRGQNVTFRCDPISEHNRLYWYRQTLGQGPEFLTYFQNEAQLEKSRLLSDRFSAERPKGSFSTLEIQRTEQGDSAMYLCASSRQGAEIFGPGTRLTVL.

The chain carries TRBV6-5 and TRBJ2-5; 7 bases match TRBD2. After removal of 3 bases from V and 8 bases from J, the junction contained 15 bases not matched to a gene. The CDR3 is made up of 16 amino acids. Germline CDR1 MNHEY, CDR2 SVGAGI. This CDR3 is CASSYFFDSPGGTQYF. The CDR3 DNA is TGTGCCAGCAGTTATTTTTTCGACAGCCCGGGAGGAACCCAGTACTTC.

The chain is built from TRBV7-9 and TRBJ1-4, with D uncertain. The CDR3 length is 14 residues. Germline assignment: CDR1 SEHNR and CDR2 FQNEAQ (reference sequence). V dropped 1 base and J dropped 8 bases, with 11 bases sitting between them. The CDR3 nucleotides are TGTGCCAGCAGCTTAGACAGTCCAGACGAAAAACTGTTTTTT. It encodes CASSLDSPDEKLFF.

The CDR3 DNA reads as TGCGCCAGCAGCCGAGTTAGCGGGAACACCGGGGAGCTGTTTTTT. Translating gives CASSRVSGNTGELFF. The rearrangement joins TRBV4-1 to TRBJ2-2; D may be TRBD2 (6 bases). Germline values: CDR1 MGHRA, CDR2 YSYEKL. CDR3 length equals 15 residues. V was trimmed by 4 bases and J by 1 base, leaving 10 bases between them.